The 24 T cell receptor beta chains presented below share a single source sample, sequenced in a study of siplizumab effects on memory and regulatory T cells. This table comes from immunoSEQ multiplex PCR, and its TCRdb copy is limited to in-frame clones, with some not included. The sample yields over 70,000 clones, just under 95% seen once. Material for sequencing was CD8+ T cells sorted from blood. These receptors all stem from a human donor in good health.

The chain couples TRBV7-9 to TRBJ1-2; D is uncertain. V was shortened by 5 bases and J by 2 bases, with 15 bases between the two germline ends. This CDR3 has 15 amino acids. CDR1 and CDR2 (germline): SEHNR, FQNEAQ (reference sequence). CDR3 sequence: CASSLPTDPNYGYTF. Here the CDR3 DNA reads TGTGCCAGCAGCCTTCCAACCGACCCCAACTATGGCTACACCTTC. The entire variable domain, with the rest obtained from reference TRBV7-9 and TRBJ1-2, is as follows: DTGVSQNPRHKITKRGQNVTFRCDPISEHNRLYWYRQTLGQGPEFLTYFQNEAQLEKSRLLSDRFSAERPKGSFSTLEIQRTEQGDSAMYLCASSLPTDPNYGYTFGSGTRLTVV.

The chain joins TRBV7-9 to TRBJ2-7; no firm D call. Germline CDR1 is SEHNR and CDR2 is FQNEAQ (reference sequence). The CDR3 is 11 residues long. With 5 bases removed from V and 4 bases from J, the gap between germline ends came to 6 bases. This chain's CDR3 is CASSQRYEQYF. CDR3 coding DNA: TGTGCCAGCAGCCAGCGTTACGAGCAGTACTTC.

For the CDR3, the DNA is TGTGCCAGCAGCTTACCTTATAACAGGGGTAGCATCTCCTACGAGCAGTACTTC. This translates into CASSLPYNRGSISYEQYF. The V and J genes are TRBV7-9 and TRBJ2-7; 7 positions agree with TRBD1. Looked up from germline, CDR1 is SEHNR and CDR2 is FQNEAQ (reference sequence). The trim removed 2 bases at V and 0 bases at J, leaving 13 bases unmatched. The CDR3 covers 18 residues.

The V and J genes are TRBV28 and TRBJ2-3, with TRBD1 matching 7 bases. V lost 5 bases and J lost 14; bases outside the gene matches: 13. The CDR3 runs 13 residues. CDR1 is MDHEN and CDR2 is SYDVKM in the germline V gene. The chain's CDR3 is CASSPLPDREMYF. CDR3 DNA: TGTGCCAGCAGTCCCCTCCCCGACAGGGAGATGTATTTT.

The rearrangement joins TRBV6-1 to TRBJ2-7; D may be TRBD1 or TRBD2 (6 bases each). Trimming cost V 6 bases and J 4 bases, with 16 bases left between them. The germline V gene has CDR1 MNHNS and CDR2 SASEGT. This CDR3 comprises 14 residues. This CDR3 reads CASSLGGGGYEQYF. The CDR3 region has the DNA TGTGCCAGCAGCCTGGGGGGCGGTGGGTACGAGCAGTACTTC.

The V and J genes are TRBV5-6 and TRBJ2-1; D ambiguous. This CDR3 region has 14 residues. Trimming removed 3 bases from V and 4 bases from J, with 11 bases in between. CDR1 and CDR2 from the germline V gene are SGHDT and YYEEEE. CDR3 coding DNA: TGTGCCAGCAGCTCCCCAGGTGGGTACAATGAGCAGTTCTTC. This encodes CASSSPGGYNEQFF.

This chain links TRBV7-2 with TRBJ2-1, with D tentatively TRBD2 (6 bases). Trimming removed 1 base from V and 3 bases from J, with 10 bases in between. CDR1 is SGHTA, CDR2 FQGNSA, per germline. There are 15 residues in the CDR3. The DNA for the CDR3 is TGTGCCAGCAGCTTAGAGGCTAGCGACTACAATGAGCAGTTCTTC. It codes for CASSLEASDYNEQFF.

The chain is built from TRBV28 and TRBJ2-7; TRBD2 matches 11 bases. V trimming: 4 bases; J trimming: 3 bases; junction bases outside the gene matches: 2. Per germline, CDR1 MDHEN and CDR2 SYDVKM. This CDR3 comprises 14 residues. CDR3 sequence reads: CASSSGTSGYEQYF. As DNA, the CDR3 is TGTGCCAGCAGTTCCGGGACTAGCGGCTACGAGCAGTACTTC.

The rearrangement links TRBV4-2 to TRBJ2-5, with D possibly matching TRBD2 (6 bases). The end of the DNA is better explained by TRBJ2-7, so the J call may be wrong. This CDR3 contains 17 residues. Germline V CDR1 and CDR2: LGHNA, YNFKEQ. CDR3 sequence reads: CASSRRLGSSTSYEQYF. In DNA form, the CDR3 reads TGTGCCAGCAGCCGGAGACTAGGATCTAGTACTTCCTACGAGCAGTACTTC.

The V gene is TRBV9, the J gene TRBJ2-5; 8 bases agree with TRBD1. J lost 4 bases, V lost 0 bases, and 8 bases had no gene match. CDR3 length: 16 residues. In germline, CDR1 is SGDLS, CDR2 YYNGEE. CDR3 region: CASSVDDRGGGETQYF. For the CDR3, the DNA is TGTGCCAGCAGCGTAGATGACAGGGGCGGAGGAGAGACCCAGTACTTC.

The chain employs TRBV2 and TRBJ2-3, with 7 bases matching TRBD2. V was pared by 3 bases and J by 3 bases, with 6 bases of the junction left unmatched. CDR1 and CDR2 (germline): SNHLY, FYNNEI. CDR3 size: 15 residues. CDR3 DNA: TGTGCCAGCAGTGAGAGGGAGGGCCCGACAGATACGCAGTATTTT. Residues: CASSEREGPTDTQYF.

V and J are TRBV13 and TRBJ1-2, with 9 nucleotides matching TRBD1. V dropped 4 bases and J dropped 3; count of bases not matched to a gene: 6. The CDR3 is 15 amino acids. Germline lookup yields CDR1 PRHDT and CDR2 FYEKMQ (reference sequence). This CDR3 reads CASSSGQGMYYGYTF. The CDR3 region has the DNA TGTGCCAGCAGCTCGGGACAGGGAATGTACTATGGCTACACCTTC.

The chain combines TRBV6-1 with TRBJ2-7; 9 nucleotides line up with TRBD1. Germline loops: CDR1 MNHNS, CDR2 SASEGT. The J segment lost 7 bases and the V segment lost 1 base, leaving 5 bases of the junction unmatched. CDR3 length equals 14 residues. In DNA, the CDR3 is TGTGCCAGCAGTGAAGTGACAGGGGGTGGAGAGCAGTACTTC. Protein: CASSEVTGGGEQYF.

The CDR3 DNA reads TGTGCCAGCAGTTTTTTAGGACAGAACACCGGGGAGCTGTTTTTT. Its translation: CASSFLGQNTGELFF. The chain is built from TRBV28 and TRBJ2-2, with a weak D call TRBD1 (5 bases). V dropped 3 bases and J dropped 1 base, with 9 bases sitting between them. CDR1 and CDR2 from the germline V gene are MDHEN and SYDVKM. This CDR3 contains 15 residues.

V usage is TRBV4-1 and J usage is TRBJ1-4, with D hard to call. Germline CDR1 and CDR2: MGHRA and YSYEKL. The CDR3 has 18 residues. Deletions cut 6 bases from V and 3 bases from J, with 23 bases between. The CDR3 nucleotides read TGCGCCAGCAGTCCACCTCCCAATGACGGAACTTCTAATGAAAAACTGTTTTTT. Encoded protein: CASSPPPNDGTSNEKLFF.

This sequence joins TRBV11-3 and TRBJ2-3, with 9 bases fitting TRBD1. CDR3 length: 16 amino acids. V shed 1 base, J shed 1 base, and the junction held 3 bases outside the gene matches. Germline CDR1 reads SGHNT; CDR2 reads YENEEA. The CDR3 nucleotides read TGTGCCAGCAGCTTAGGAGGGACAGGGCGCACAGATACGCAGTATTTT. It is translated as CASSLGGTGRTDTQYF.

This clone was observed a single time. V usage is TRBV2 and J usage is TRBJ2-1; D remains ambiguous. The V end was cut by 1 base, the J end by 0 bases, with 4 bases between. Germline CDR1 and CDR2: SNHLY and FYNNEI. This CDR3 has 14 residues. The CDR3 loop reads CASSEGGSYNEQFF. The CDR3, as DNA: TGTGCCAGCAGTGAAGGGGGCTCCTACAATGAGCAGTTCTTC.

V is TRBV27 and J is TRBJ1-1, with D perhaps matching TRBD1 (5 bases). Trimming removed 6 bases at V and 5 bases at J, with 13 bases between. The CDR3 loop spans 13 amino acids. Per the germline V gene, CDR1 is MNHEY and CDR2 is SMNVEV (reference sequence). In DNA, the CDR3 is TGTGCCAGCAGCTCCCTGGGGGGGACTGAAGCTTTCTTT. Translating gives CASSSLGGTEAFF.

The V and J genes are TRBV9 and TRBJ2-7; TRBD1 matches at 7 bases. Germline V lookup: CDR1 SGDLS, CDR2 YYNGEE. The CDR3 runs 13 residues. J was trimmed by 7 bases and V by 6 bases; bases with no gene match: 10. The CDR3 nucleotides read TGTGCCAGCACCCTAGGGCCAGGGGGTGAGCAGTACTTC. Its protein is CASTLGPGGEQYF. Supplemented by reference TRBV9 and TRBJ2-7, the full variable domain reads DSGVTQTPKHLITATGQRVTLRCSPRSGDLSVYWYQQSLDQGLQFLIQYYNGEERAKGNILERFSAQQFPDLHSELNLSSLELGDSALYFCASTLGPGGEQYFGPGTRLTVT.

This sequence joins TRBV29-1 and TRBJ2-7; D tentatively reads TRBD1 or TRBD2 (5 bases each). CDR1 and CDR2 (germline): SQVTM, ANQGSEA. The CDR3 is 13 residues long. Trimming pared 3 bases from V and 5 bases from J, leaving 14 bases between. DNA for the CDR3: TGCAGCGTTGATATAGGGACGGGTAACGAGCAGTACTTC. This sequence encodes CSVDIGTGNEQYF.

The chain links TRBV19 to TRBJ2-1; 11 bases agree with TRBD2. J lost 8 bases, V lost 6 bases, and 9 bases had no gene match. This CDR3 region has 15 residues. Per the germline V gene, CDR1 is LNHDA and CDR2 is SQIVND (reference sequence). CDR3 sequence: CASRSLSGRADEQFF. CDR3 DNA: TGTGCCAGTAGGAGCCTTAGCGGGAGGGCAGATGAGCAGTTCTTC.

The rearrangement links TRBV7-8 to TRBJ2-7, with TRBD2 matching over 8 bases. The germline V gene has CDR1 SGHVS and CDR2 FQNEAQ. The CDR3 has 15 amino acids. V shed 1 base, J shed 5 bases, and the junction held 7 bases outside the gene matches. CDR3 sequence: CASSLGGGRPHEQYF. The CDR3 DNA reads TGTGCCAGCAGCTTAGGAGGCGGGAGGCCCCACGAGCAGTACTTC.

The genes are TRBV30 and TRBJ1-2, with a tentative D call TRBD1 (6 bases). This CDR3 comprises 15 residues. From germline, CDR1 is GTSNPN and CDR2 SVGIG (reference sequence). V was cut by 0 bases and J by 8 bases, with 19 bases left in between. The CDR3 loop reads CAWSVQTGYHRGYTF. The CDR3 nucleotides are TGTGCCTGGAGTGTACAGACAGGATACCACAGGGGCTACACCTTC. The full variable domain, completed using reference TRBV30 and TRBJ1-2, is SQTIHQWPATLVQPVGSPLSLECTVEGTSNPNLYWYRQAAGRGLQLLFYSVGIGQISSEVPQNLSASRPQDRQFILSSKKLLLSDSGFYLCAWSVQTGYHRGYTFGSGTRLTVV.

This chain uses TRBV11-2 with TRBJ1-2; D gene ambiguous. Trimming cost V 0 bases and J 3 bases, with 8 bases left between them. The CDR3 length is 14 residues. Germline assignment: CDR1 SGHAT and CDR2 FQNNGV. In DNA form, the CDR3 reads TGTGCCAGCAGCTTAGAAACGGGGTACTATGGCTACACCTTC. This codes for CASSLETGYYGYTF.